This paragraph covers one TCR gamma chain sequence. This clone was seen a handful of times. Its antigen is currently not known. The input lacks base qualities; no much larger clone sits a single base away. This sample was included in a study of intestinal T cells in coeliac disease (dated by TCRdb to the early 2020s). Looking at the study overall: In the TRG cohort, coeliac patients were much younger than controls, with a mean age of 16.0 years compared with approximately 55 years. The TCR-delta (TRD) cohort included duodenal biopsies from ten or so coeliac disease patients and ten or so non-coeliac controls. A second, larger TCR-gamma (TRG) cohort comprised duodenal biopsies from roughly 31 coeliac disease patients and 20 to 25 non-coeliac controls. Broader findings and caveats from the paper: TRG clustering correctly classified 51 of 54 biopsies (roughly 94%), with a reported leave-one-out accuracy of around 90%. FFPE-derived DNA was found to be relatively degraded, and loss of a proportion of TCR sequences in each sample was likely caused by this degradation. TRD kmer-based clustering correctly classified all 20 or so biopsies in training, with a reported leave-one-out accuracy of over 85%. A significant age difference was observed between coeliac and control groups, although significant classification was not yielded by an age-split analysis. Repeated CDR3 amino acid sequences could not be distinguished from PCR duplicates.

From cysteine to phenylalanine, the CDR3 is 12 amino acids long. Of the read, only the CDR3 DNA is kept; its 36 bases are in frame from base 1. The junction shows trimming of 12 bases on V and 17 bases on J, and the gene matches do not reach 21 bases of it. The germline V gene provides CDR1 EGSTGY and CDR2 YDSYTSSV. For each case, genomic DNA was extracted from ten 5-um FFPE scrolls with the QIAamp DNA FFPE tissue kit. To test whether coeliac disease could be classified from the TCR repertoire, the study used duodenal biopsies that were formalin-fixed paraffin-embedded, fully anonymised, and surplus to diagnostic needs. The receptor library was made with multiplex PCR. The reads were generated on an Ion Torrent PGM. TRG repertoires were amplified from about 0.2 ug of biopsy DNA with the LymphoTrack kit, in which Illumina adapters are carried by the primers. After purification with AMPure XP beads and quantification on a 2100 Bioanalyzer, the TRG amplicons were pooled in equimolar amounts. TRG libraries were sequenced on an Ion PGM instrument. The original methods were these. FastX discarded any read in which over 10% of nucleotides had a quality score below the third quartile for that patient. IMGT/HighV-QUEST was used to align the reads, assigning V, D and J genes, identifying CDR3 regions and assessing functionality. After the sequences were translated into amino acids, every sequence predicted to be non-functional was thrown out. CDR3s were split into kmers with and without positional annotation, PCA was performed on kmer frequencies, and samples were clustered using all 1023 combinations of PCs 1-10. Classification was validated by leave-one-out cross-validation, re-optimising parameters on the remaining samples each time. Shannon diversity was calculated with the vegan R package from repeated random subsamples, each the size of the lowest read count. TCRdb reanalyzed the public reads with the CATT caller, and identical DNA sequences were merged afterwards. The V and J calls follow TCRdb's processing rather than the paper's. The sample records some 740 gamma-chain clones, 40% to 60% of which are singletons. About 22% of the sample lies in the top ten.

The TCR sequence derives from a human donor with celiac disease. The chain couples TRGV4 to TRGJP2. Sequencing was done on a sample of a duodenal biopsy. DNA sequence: TGTGCCCCCGAGGATTCGGTTGGATCAAAGACGTTT. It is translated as CAPEDSVGSKTF.